This is a list of T cell receptor beta chains from one sample in a study of vaccination effects on CD4 cells after COVID-19. Some clones are missing from TCRdb's copy, which holds only in-frame ones; the method was immunoSEQ multiplex PCR. The sample has around 21,000 clones; 60% to 80% are singletons. These TCRs are of unknown antigen specificity. Source: CD4+ T cells from PBMCs cultured with HCoV-NL63 spike peptides, taken before COVID-19 vaccination. Receptors were obtained from a human donor who received a COVID-19 vaccine. Both conserved end residues are part of each CDR3. A D gene is named only where the DNA matches it firmly. The size entry is marked missing in some rows and otherwise reads once, few, many or a size class.

J gene,clone size,D gene,V gene,CDR3 DNA,CDR3 protein
TRBJ1-1,NA,NA,TRBV6-4,TGTGCCAGCAGTGACTCAGTGCGTGGAACCACTGAAGCTTTCTTT,CASSDSVRGTTEAFF
TRBJ2-1,NA,NA,TRBV24-1,TGTGCCACCAGTGACGGGGTGATGGGGCAAAACAATGAGCAGTTCTTC,CATSDGVMGQNNEQFF
TRBJ2-5,NA,TRBD1,TRBV19,TGTGCCAGTAGCACAGGGGGGCAAGAGACCCAGTACTTC,CASSTGGQETQYF
TRBJ2-7,once,NA,TRBV5-6,TGTGCCAGCAGCTTGGAATCCAGATATTACGAGCAGTACTTC,CASSLESRYYEQYF
TRBJ1-3,NA,NA,TRBV5-4,TGTGCCAGCAGCTTGGGCGGTCAGACTGGAAACACCATATATTTT,CASSLGGQTGNTIYF
TRBJ1-2,NA,NA,TRBV15,TGTGCCACCAGCAGAGACGGTGGTGGCTACACCTTC,CATSRDGGGYTF
TRBJ2-7,NA,NA,TRBV6-5,TGTGCCAGCAGGTCCTCCTACGAGCAGTACTTC,CASRSSYEQYF
TRBJ2-1,NA,NA,TRBV6-5,TGTGCCAGCTTACGTCTGGGGGCCTACAATGAGCAGTTCTTC,CASLRLGAYNEQFF
TRBJ1-5,NA,TRBD1,TRBV7-8,TGTGCCAGCAGCCTGGACAGGGATCAGCCCCAGCATTTT,CASSLDRDQPQHF
TRBJ2-1,NA,NA,TRBV21-1,TGTGCCAGCAGCCGTCTAGGGGATTTTATACGACTAAACAATGAGCAGTTCTTC,CASSRLGDFIRLNNEQFF
TRBJ2-1,NA,TRBD2,TRBV14,TGTGCCAGCAGCCTCAGGGGTGAGGGACTAGTGCGTGAGCAGTTCTTC,CASSLRGEGLVREQFF